This TCR beta chain was sequenced in a study of technical replicates of blood from several donors (dated by TCRdb to the late 2010s). The CDR3 holds 15 amino acids from the cysteine to the phenylalanine. Only the CDR3 part of the read is kept: 45 bases, read in frame from the first base. This clone appeared a few times. No antigen is known for it. The record has no base qualities; no much larger clone is one base away. Library preparation employed the immunoSEQ multiplex PCR assay. Drawn from immuneACCESS, this table holds only the in-frame rearrangements with V and J called that TCRdb kept. Clones are partly lost; checked studies trace under half to an unresolved V gene and leave the rest unexplained. This sample has about 66,000 clones in its table, and 88% of those were observed once. The top ten constitute around 5% of the sample.

Sequencing input: PBMCs. The receptor was derived from a human donor in good health. Some clones in this sample may be carry-over from other donors' samples. This receptor chain uses TRBV21-1 and TRBJ2-1; the table's D call, TRBD1, has no DNA check behind it. TRBV21-1 is a recognized pseudogene. The nucleotide sequence reads as follows: TGTGCCAGCAGCAAATGGGACAGGGATTGGCGTGAGCAGTTCTTC. Its coded protein is CASSKWDRDWREQFF.